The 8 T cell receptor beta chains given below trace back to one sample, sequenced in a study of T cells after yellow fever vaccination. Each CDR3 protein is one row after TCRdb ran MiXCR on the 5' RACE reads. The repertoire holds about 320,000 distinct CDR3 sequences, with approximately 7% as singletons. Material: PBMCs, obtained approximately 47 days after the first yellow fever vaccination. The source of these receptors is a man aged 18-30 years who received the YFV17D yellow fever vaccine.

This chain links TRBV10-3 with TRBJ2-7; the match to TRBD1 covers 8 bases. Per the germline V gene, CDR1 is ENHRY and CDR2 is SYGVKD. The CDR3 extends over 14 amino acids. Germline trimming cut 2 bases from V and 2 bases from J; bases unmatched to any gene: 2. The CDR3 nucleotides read TGTGCCATCAGTGAGGGGGACAGGCCCTACGAGCAGTACTTC. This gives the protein CAISEGDRPYEQYF.

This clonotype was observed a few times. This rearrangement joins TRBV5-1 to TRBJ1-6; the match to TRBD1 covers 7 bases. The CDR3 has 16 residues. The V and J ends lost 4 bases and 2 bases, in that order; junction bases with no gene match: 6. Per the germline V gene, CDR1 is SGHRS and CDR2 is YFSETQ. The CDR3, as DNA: TGCGCCAGCAGCCGGGACAGTAGACCCTATAATTCACCCCTCCACTTT. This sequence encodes CASSRDSRPYNSPLHF.

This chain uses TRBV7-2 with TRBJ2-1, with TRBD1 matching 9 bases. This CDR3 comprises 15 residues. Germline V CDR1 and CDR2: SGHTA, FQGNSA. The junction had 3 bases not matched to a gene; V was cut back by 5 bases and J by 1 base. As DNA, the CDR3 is TGTGCCAGCAGCGAACAGGGGGCATCCTACAATGAGCAGTTCTTC. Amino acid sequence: CASSEQGASYNEQFF.

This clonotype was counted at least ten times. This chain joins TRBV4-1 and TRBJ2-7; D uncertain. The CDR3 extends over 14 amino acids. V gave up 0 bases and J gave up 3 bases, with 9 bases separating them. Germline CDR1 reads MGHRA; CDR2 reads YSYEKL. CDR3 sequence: CASSQENSGYEQYV. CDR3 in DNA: TGCGCCAGCAGCCAAGAAAACTCCGGCTACGAGCAGTACGTC.

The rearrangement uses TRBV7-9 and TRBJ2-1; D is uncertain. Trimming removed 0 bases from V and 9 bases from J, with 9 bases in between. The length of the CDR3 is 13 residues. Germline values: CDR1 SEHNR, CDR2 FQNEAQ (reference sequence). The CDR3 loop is CASSLALRFEQFF. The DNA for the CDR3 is TGTGCCAGCAGCTTAGCGCTAAGGTTTGAGCAGTTCTTC.

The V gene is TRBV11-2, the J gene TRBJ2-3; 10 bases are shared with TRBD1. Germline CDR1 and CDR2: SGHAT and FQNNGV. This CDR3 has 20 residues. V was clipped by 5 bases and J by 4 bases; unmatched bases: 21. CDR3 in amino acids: CASSPHQGQGKLEQADTQYF. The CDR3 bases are TGTGCCAGCAGCCCGCATCAGGGACAGGGGAAGCTGGAGCAAGCAGATACGCAGTATTTT.

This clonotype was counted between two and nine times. The CDR3 reads CASLRTGNTGELFF. CDR3 nucleotides: TGTGCCAGCTTACGGACAGGGAACACCGGGGAGCTGTTTTTT. V is TRBV7-2 and J is TRBJ2-2, with TRBD1 identical over 7 bases. The germline gives CDR1 SGHTA, CDR2 FQGNSA. The CDR3 loop spans 14 amino acids. V was pared by 8 bases and J by 1 base, with 4 bases of the junction left unmatched.

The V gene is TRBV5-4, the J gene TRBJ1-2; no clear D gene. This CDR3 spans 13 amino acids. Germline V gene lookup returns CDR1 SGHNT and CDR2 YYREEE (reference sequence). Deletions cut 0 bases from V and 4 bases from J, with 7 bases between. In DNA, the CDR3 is TGTGCCAGCAGCTTGGACGGGAGCTATGGCTACACCTTC. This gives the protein CASSLDGSYGYTF.